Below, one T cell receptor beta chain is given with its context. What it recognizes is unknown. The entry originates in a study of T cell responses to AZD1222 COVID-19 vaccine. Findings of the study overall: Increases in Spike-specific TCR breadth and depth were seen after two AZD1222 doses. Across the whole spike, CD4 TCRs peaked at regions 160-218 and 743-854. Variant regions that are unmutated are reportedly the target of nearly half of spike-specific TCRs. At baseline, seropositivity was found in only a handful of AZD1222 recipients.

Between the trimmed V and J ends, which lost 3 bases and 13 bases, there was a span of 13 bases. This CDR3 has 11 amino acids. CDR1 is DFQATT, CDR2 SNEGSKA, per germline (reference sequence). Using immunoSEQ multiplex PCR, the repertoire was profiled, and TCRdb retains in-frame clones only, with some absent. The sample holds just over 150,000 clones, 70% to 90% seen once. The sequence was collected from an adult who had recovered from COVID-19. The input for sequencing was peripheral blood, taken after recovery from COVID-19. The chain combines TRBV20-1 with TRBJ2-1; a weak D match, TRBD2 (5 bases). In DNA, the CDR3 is TGCAGTGCTAGCGCTAGCAACCGCCAGTTCTTC. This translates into CSASASNRQFF.